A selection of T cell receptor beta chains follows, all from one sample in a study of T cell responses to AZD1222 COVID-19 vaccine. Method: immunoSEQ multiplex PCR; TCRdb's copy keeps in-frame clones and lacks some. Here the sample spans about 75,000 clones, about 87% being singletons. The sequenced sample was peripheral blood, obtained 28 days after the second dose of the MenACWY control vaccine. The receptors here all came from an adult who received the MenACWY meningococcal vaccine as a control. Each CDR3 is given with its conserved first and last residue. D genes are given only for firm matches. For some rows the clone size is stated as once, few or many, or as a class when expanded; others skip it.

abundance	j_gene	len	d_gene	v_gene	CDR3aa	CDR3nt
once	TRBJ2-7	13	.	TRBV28	CASSGRGFFEQYF	TGTGCCAGCAGCGGCAGGGGTTTCTTCGAGCAGTACTTC
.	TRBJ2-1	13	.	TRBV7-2	CASSGGSNNEQFF	TGTGCCAGCAGCGGGGGGTCCAACAATGAGCAGTTCTTC
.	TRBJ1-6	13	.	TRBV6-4	CASSELENSPLHF	TGTGCCAGCAGTGAGTTGGAAAATTCACCCCTCCACTTT
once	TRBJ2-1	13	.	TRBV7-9	CASSLDRYNEQFF	TGTGCCAGCAGCCTGGACAGATACAATGAGCAGTTCTTC
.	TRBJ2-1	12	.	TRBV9	CASSPTGYEQFF	TGTGCCAGCAGCCCTACCGGTTATGAGCAGTTCTTC
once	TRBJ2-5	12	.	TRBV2	CASNEGEETQYF	TGTGCCAGCAACGAGGGGGAAGAGACCCAGTACTTC
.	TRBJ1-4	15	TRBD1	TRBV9	CASSTGQGANEKLFF	TGTGCCAGCAGCACGGGACAGGGGGCTAATGAAAAACTGTTTTTT
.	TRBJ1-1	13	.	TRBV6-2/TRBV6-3	CASSYAPQVKAFF	TGTGCCAGCAGTTACGCTCCTCAGGTTAAAGCTTTCTTT
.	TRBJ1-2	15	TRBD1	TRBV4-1	CASSQEGQPHYGYTF	TGCGCCAGCAGCCAAGAGGGACAGCCTCACTATGGCTACACCTTC
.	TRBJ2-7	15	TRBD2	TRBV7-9	CASSLASGGASEQYF	TGTGCCAGCAGCTTAGCGTCCGGGGGGGCCTCCGAGCAGTACTTC
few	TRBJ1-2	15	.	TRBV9	CASSVGWAPNYGYTF	TGTGCCAGCAGCGTAGGTTGGGCCCCTAACTATGGCTACACCTTC
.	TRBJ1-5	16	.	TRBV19	CASKGEGASSNQPQHF	TGTGCCAGTAAAGGGGAGGGCGCGAGTAGCAATCAGCCCCAGCATTTT
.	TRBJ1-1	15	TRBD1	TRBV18	CASSPLDRGNTEAFF	TGTGCCAGCTCACCACTAGACAGGGGGAACACTGAAGCTTTCTTT
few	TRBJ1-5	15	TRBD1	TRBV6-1	CASSEVTGGFVPQHF	TGTGCCAGCAGTGAGGTGACAGGGGGTTTTGTGCCCCAGCATTTT
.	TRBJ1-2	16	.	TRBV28	CASSSAPHYRVGGYTF	TGTGCCAGCAGTTCCGCACCACACTACAGGGTTGGTGGCTACACCTTC
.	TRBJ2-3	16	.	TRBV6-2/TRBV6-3	CASSGRGPTSTDTQYF	TGTGCCAGCAGTGGTCGGGGGCCGACTAGCACAGATACGCAGTATTTT
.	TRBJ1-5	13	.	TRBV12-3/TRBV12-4	CASSSRGNQPQHF	TGTGCCAGCAGTTCCAGGGGCAATCAGCCCCAGCATTTT
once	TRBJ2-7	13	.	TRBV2	CASSEGAVLEQYF	TGTGCCAGCAGTGAAGGAGCGGTCTTGGAGCAGTACTTC
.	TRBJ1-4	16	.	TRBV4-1	CASSQDRDPNNEKLFF	TGCGCCAGCAGCCAGGACCGGGATCCAAACAATGAAAAACTGTTTTTT
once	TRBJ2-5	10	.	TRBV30	CAWIEETQYF	TGTGCCTGGATAGAGGAGACCCAGTACTTC
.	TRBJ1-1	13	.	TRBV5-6	CASSTGMGTEAFF	TGTGCCAGCAGCACAGGGATGGGCACTGAAGCTTTCTTT
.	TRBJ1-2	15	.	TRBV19	CASSRTAQLSYGYTF	TGTGCCAGTAGTCGGACAGCTCAATTAAGCTATGGCTACACCTTC
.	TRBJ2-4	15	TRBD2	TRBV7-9	CASVPERGVENIQYF	TGTGCCAGCGTACCCGAGCGGGGGGTGGAAAACATTCAGTACTTC
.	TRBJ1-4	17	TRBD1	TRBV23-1	CASSQSFRRQGHEKLFF	TGCGCCAGCAGTCAATCGTTTAGAAGACAGGGCCATGAAAAACTGTTTTTT
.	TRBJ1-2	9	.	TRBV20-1	CSARPSSVF	TGCAGTGCTAGACCCAGCTCCGTGTTT
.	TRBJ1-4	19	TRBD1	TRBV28	CASRRGQGFRGGANEKLFF	TGTGCCAGCAGGCGGGGACAGGGATTTCGGGGAGGGGCTAATGAAAAACTGTTTTTT
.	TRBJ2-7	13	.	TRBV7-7	CASSLAEGYEQYF	TGTGCCAGCAGCTTAGCGGAGGGCTACGAGCAGTACTTC
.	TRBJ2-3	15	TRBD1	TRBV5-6	CASTLDRGSTDTQYF	TGTGCCAGCACCCTGGACAGGGGGAGTACAGATACGCAGTATTTT
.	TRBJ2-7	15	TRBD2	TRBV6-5	CASRPGGGSPYEQYF	TGTGCCAGCAGGCCGGGGGGAGGGAGTCCCTACGAGCAGTACTTC
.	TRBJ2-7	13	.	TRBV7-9	CASSLPGPNEQYF	TGTGCCAGCAGCTTACCGGGCCCAAACGAGCAGTACTTC
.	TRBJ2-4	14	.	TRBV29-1	CSALMEGGKVIQYF	TGCAGTGCCTTGATGGAAGGGGGGAAAGTCATTCAGTACTTC
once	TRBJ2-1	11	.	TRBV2	CASSEWVIQFF	TGTGCCAGCAGTGAATGGGTGATACAGTTCTTC
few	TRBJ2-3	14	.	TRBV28	CASSLSRVADTQYF	TGTGCCAGCAGTTTGTCTCGGGTTGCAGATACGCAGTATTTT
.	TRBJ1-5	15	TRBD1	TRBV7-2	CASSPAGTDNQPQHF	TGTGCCAGCAGCCCCGCGGGGACAGATAATCAGCCCCAGCATTTT
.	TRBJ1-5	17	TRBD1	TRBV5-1	CARSLGGGGQSNQPQHF	TGCGCCCGCAGCTTGGGGGGAGGGGGCCAGAGCAATCAGCCCCAGCATTTT
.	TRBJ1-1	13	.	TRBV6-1	CASSESLATEAFF	TGTGCCAGCAGTGAGTCGCTAGCGACTGAAGCTTTCTTT
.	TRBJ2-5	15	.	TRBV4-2	CASSQADRIQETQYF	TGTGCCAGCAGCCAAGCGGATCGGATCCAAGAGACCCAGTACTTC
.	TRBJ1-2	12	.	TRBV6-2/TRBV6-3	CASSYTDYGYTF	TGTGCCAGCAGTTACACGGACTATGGCTACACCTTC
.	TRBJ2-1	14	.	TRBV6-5	CASSPYLSTHEQFF	TGTGCCAGCAGCCCCTACCTTAGCACCCATGAGCAGTTCTTC
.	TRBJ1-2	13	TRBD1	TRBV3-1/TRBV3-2	CASSQDLSRGLTF	TGTGCCAGCAGCCAAGATCTGAGTAGGGGGCTCACCTTC
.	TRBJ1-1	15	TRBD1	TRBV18	CASSPGDRGNTEAFF	TGTGCCAGCTCACCAGGGGACAGGGGGAACACTGAAGCTTTCTTT
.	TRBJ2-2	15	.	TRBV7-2	CASSFLGGDTGELFF	TGTGCCAGCAGCTTTTTGGGGGGTGACACCGGGGAGCTGTTTTTT
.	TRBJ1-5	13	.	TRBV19	CASSIDIGIPQHF	TGTGCCAGTAGTATCGACATCGGGATCCCCCAGCATTTT
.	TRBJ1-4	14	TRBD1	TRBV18	CASSPGQDNEKLFF	TGTGCCAGCTCACCGGGACAGGATAATGAAAAACTGTTTTTT
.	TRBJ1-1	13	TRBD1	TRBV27	CASRRGRETEAFF	TGTGCCAGCAGGAGGGGGCGCGAGACTGAAGCTTTCTTT
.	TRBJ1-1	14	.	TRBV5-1	CASSFAGTNTEAFF	TGCGCCAGCAGCTTTGCAGGGACGAACACTGAAGCTTTCTTT
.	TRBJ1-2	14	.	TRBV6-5	CASSRTGNDYGYTF	TGTGCCAGCAGCCGTACAGGGAACGACTATGGCTACACCTTC
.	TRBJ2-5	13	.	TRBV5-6	CASSLPGGETQYF	TGTGCCAGCAGCTTGCCAGGGGGGGAGACCCAGTACTTC
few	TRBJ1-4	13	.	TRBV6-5	CASSYAGEEKLFF	TGTGCCAGCAGTTACGCAGGGGAGGAAAAACTGTTTTTT
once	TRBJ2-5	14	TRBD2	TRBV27	CASRVWGGQETQYF	TGTGCCAGCAGGGTTTGGGGGGGCCAAGAGACCCAGTACTTC
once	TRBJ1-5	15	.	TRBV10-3	CAIRDKTDPNQPQHF	TGTGCCATCAGGGATAAGACGGATCCTAATCAGCCCCAGCATTTT
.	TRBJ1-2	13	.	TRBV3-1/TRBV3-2	CASTPDGYYGYTF	TGTGCCAGCACCCCAGATGGCTACTATGGCTACACCTTC
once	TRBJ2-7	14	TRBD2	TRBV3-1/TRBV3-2	CASSQDGRVREQYF	TGTGCCAGCAGCCAAGATGGGAGGGTCAGGGAACAGTACTTC
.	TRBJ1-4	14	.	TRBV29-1	CSVFAGRGNEKLFF	TGCAGCGTTTTCGCAGGTCGGGGGAATGAAAAACTGTTTTTT
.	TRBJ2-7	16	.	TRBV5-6	CASSNVGQSTTYEQYF	TGTGCCAGCAGCAACGTAGGACAATCGACAACCTACGAGCAGTACTTC
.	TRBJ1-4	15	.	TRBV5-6	CASSGEGGTNEKLFF	TGTGCCAGCAGCGGAGAGGGGGGAACTAATGAAAAACTGTTTTTT
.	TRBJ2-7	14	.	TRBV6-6	CASSYLDSPYEQYF	TGTGCCAGCAGTTACTTGGACAGCCCCTACGAGCAGTACTTC
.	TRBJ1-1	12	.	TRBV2	CAILPGGTEAFF	TGTGCCATTTTGCCTGGGGGCACTGAAGCTTTCTTT
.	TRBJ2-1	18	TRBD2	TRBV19	CASRETSGGETSFNEQFF	TGTGCCAGTCGGGAGACTAGCGGGGGGGAGACTTCGTTCAATGAGCAGTTCTTC